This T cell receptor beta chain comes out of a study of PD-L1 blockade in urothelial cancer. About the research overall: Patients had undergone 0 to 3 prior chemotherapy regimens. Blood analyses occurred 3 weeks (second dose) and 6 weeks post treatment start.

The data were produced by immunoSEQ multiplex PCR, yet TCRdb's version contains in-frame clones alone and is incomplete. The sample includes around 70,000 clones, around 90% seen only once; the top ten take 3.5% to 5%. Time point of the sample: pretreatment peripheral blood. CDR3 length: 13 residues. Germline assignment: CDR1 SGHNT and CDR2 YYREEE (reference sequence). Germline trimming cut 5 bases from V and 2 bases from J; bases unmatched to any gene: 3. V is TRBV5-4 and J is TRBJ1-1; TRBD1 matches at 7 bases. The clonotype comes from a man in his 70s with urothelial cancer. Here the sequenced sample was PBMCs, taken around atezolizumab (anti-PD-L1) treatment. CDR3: CASRGTVNTEAFF. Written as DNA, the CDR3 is TGTGCCAGCAGGGGGACAGTTAACACTGAAGCTTTCTTT.